This T cell receptor beta chain was identified in a study of T cell repertoires in cytomegalovirus infection. Study context: Both a matching HLA type and CMV infection were indicated by public TCR beta signatures. The study's findings and limits: Of the TCR beta families, the public ones yielded a cumulative frequency that identified carriers of CMV plus the relevant HLA.

One entry per CDR3 protein results from TCRdb running MiXCR on the reads. The table has approximately 300,000 distinct CDR3 sequences, 25% seen once. The CDR3 extends over 15 amino acids. V was trimmed by 0 bases and J by 3 bases, leaving 8 bases between them. Per the germline V gene, CDR1 is SEHNR and CDR2 is FQNEAQ (reference sequence). There are many counts of this clonotype. What it recognizes is unknown. The receptor's source is a human donor in good health (CMV status not recorded). Some clones in this sample may be carry-over from other donors' samples. The rearrangement joins TRBV7-9 to TRBJ2-2; no reliable D call. The sample consisted of cultured PBMCs, taken from culture after CMV antigen stimulation. The CDR3 protein is CASSLALGYTGELFF. Here the CDR3 DNA reads TGTGCCAGCAGCTTAGCCCTGGGGTACACCGGGGAGCTGTTTTTT.